This T cell receptor beta chain was recorded in a study of blood T cells in healthy people across ages. Study-wide results and limits: Donor CMV status, an unknown factor, possibly confounded changes in expanded clonotypes. Total diversity from one million sequenced T cells was likely underestimated. Among T cells, TCR beta diversity per million cells dropped roughly linearly as age rose.

With respect to this clonotype: As yet, its antigen is unknown.

Each individual donor underwent a draw of about 9.1 milliliters of peripheral blood. Alongside a J-beta primer mix, a sample-barcoded 5' primer served in a second PCR lasting 7 to 11 cycles. MiXCR, run by TCRdb on the 5' RACE reads, gives a single entry per CDR3 protein. The profile shows about 1.5 million distinct CDR3 sequences, approximately 43% of them singletons. The ends lost 4 bases at V and 5 bases at J; junction bases unmatched: 3. Germline V lookup: CDR1 MDHEN, CDR2 SYDVKM. The CDR3 consists of 14 residues. The chain links TRBV28 to TRBJ1-5; the match to TRBD1 covers 9 bases. The sequence was collected from a woman aged 18-35 years in good health. The sample consisted of blood. The CDR3: CASSSGTGHQPQHF. DNA for the CDR3: TGTGCCAGCAGTTCCGGGACAGGGCATCAGCCCCAGCATTTT.